The 2 T cell receptor beta chains presented below share a single source sample, sequenced in a study of shared clonotypes between healthy human individuals (TCRdb year 2020). Library construction relied on the immunoSEQ multiplex PCR assay. Imported from immuneACCESS, the table was reduced by TCRdb to in-frame sequences with V and J called. These copies leave out some clones; in studies compared against another copy, an unresolved V gene accounts for under half, and the cause of the remainder is not known. The sample data list about 2 million clones, and 90% to 95% of these were observed just once. Under 0.15% of the sample rests with the top ten. Sequencing was carried out using naive CD4+ T cells sorted from blood. According to the study, the label for this sample's cell subset or site signals: CD45RA+ positively selected. The receptor set was obtained from a man younger than 35 in good health.

In its sample, this clone was seen once. This chain joins TRBV10-1 and TRBJ2-2; D possibly corresponds to TRBD1 (6 bases). V shed 3 bases and J shed 7 bases, with 15 bases lying between them. The CDR3 has 15 amino acids. Germline V gene sequence: CDR1 WNHNN, CDR2 SYGVQD (reference sequence). The CDR3: CASSDRRGSIGELFF. The CDR3 coding sequence is TGCGCCAGCAGTGATCGCAGGGGTTCGATCGGGGAGCTGTTTTTT.

In its sample, this clone was seen once. CDR3 loop: CASSRIRGGTEAFF. CDR3 nucleotide sequence: TGTGCCAGCTCACGGATCAGGGGAGGCACTGAAGCTTTCTTT. The V and J genes are TRBV18 and TRBJ1-1; the D gene is possibly TRBD1 (6 bases). The CDR3 runs to 14 residues. Germline lookup yields CDR1 KGHSH and CDR2 LQKENI. V dropped 4 bases and J dropped 4 bases, with 13 bases sitting between them.